Listed below are T cell receptor beta chains from one sample, sequenced in a study of shared clonotypes between healthy human individuals. Libraries were prepared by immunoSEQ multiplex PCR; TCRdb keeps only in-frame clonotypes and omits some of them. Of hundreds of thousands of clones in the sample, roughly 72% are singletons; the top ten hold about 1.8%. Material: memory CD4+ T cells sorted from blood. The source of these receptors is a woman aged 25 to 39 in good health. The CDR3 runs from the conserved cysteine through the conserved F or W. D genes are given only for firm matches. Clone size is not always given. Where it is, it says once, few, many or a class for expanded clones.

j_gene	d_gene	abundance	v_gene	CDR3aa	CDR3nt
TRBJ2-3	TRBD2	once	TRBV19	CASSTPGLAGGPDTQYF	TGTGCCAGTAGTACACCCGGACTAGCGGGAGGTCCAGATACGCAGTATTTT
TRBJ2-7	TRBD2	-	TRBV19	CASKISGLAGTYEQYF	TGTGCCAGTAAGATCTCGGGACTAGCGGGAACCTACGAGCAGTACTTC
TRBJ1-2	-	-	TRBV28	CAISTGSLGNYGYTF	TGTGCCATCAGTACAGGGAGTCTTGGCAACTATGGCTACACCTTC
TRBJ2-1	-	few	TRBV6-5	CASSLPGGGNNEQFF	TGTGCCAGCAGCCTACCGGGGGGCGGGAACAATGAGCAGTTCTTC
TRBJ2-2	-	-	TRBV5-1	CASSFGVANTGELFF	TGCGCCAGCAGCTTCGGGGTAGCGAACACCGGGGAGCTGTTTTTT
TRBJ2-7	-	-	TRBV28	CASSPPWGRGSYEQYF	TGTGCCAGCAGCCCCCCCTGGGGCAGGGGCTCCTACGAGCAGTACTTC
TRBJ1-5	TRBD1	-	TRBV7-9	CASSRTGTAINQPQHF	TGTGCCAGCAGCCGAACCGGGACAGCGATCAATCAGCCCCAGCATTTT
TRBJ2-7	-	-	TRBV2	CASRDDGGATYEQYF	TGTGCCAGCAGGGACGACGGTGGGGCTACCTACGAGCAGTACTTC
TRBJ1-4	TRBD1	-	TRBV5-6	CASSPRPGQPNEKLFF	TGTGCCAGCAGCCCTCGTCCGGGACAGCCTAATGAAAAACTGTTTTTT
TRBJ2-4	-	many	TRBV2	CASSRGGENIQYF	TGTGCCAGCTCTAGGGGGGGTGAAAACATTCAGTACTTC
TRBJ2-7	-	-	TRBV28	CASSLVGGYEQYF	TGTGCCAGCAGCCTTGTAGGGGGCTACGAGCAGTACTTC
TRBJ2-7	TRBD1	few	TRBV25-1	CASSARTGSSYEQYF	TGTGCCAGCAGTGCCCGGACAGGGAGCTCCTACGAGCAGTACTTC
TRBJ2-1	-	-	TRBV5-1	CASSLSYPAYNEQFF	TGCGCCAGCAGCTTGTCCTACCCCGCCTACAATGAGCAGTTCTTC
TRBJ1-3	-	-	TRBV7-8	CASSSREFSGNTIYF	TGTGCCAGCAGCTCCCGGGAATTCTCTGGAAACACCATATATTTT
TRBJ2-2	-	-	TRBV10-3	CAISEVSVNTGELFF	TGTGCCATCAGTGAGGTTAGCGTGAACACCGGGGAGCTGTTTTTT
TRBJ1-5	-	-	TRBV28	CASSLGFLGSGQPQHF	TGTGCCAGCAGTTTAGGCTTTCTAGGTTCTGGGCAGCCCCAGCATTTT
TRBJ2-2	-	-	TRBV5-4	CASSLGRNTGELFF	TGTGCCAGCAGCTTGGGACGGAACACCGGGGAGCTGTTTTTT
TRBJ2-3	-	-	TRBV7-9	CASSRLGSTDTQYF	TGTGCCAGCAGCCGACTAGGATCCACAGATACGCAGTATTTT
TRBJ1-2	TRBD1	-	TRBV29-1	CSVDIQGDYGYTF	TGCAGCGTCGACATACAGGGGGACTATGGCTACACCTTC
TRBJ2-1	-	once	TRBV5-1	CASSTALVGRKNEQFF	TGCGCCAGCAGCACCGCACTAGTTGGGCGGAAAAATGAGCAGTTCTTC
TRBJ1-3	-	-	TRBV6-5	CASSYHQIGNTIYF	TGTGCCAGCAGTTACCACCAGATTGGAAACACCATATATTTT
TRBJ2-1	-	-	TRBV6-1	CASSEGDIGRSEQFF	TGTGCCAGCAGTGAAGGGGACATTGGGCGGAGTGAGCAGTTCTTC
TRBJ1-5	-	-	TRBV10-3	CAISEWGNQPQHF	TGTGCCATCAGTGAGTGGGGTAATCAGCCCCAGCATTTT
TRBJ2-3	TRBD1	-	TRBV25-1	CASSETTGDSTDTQYF	TGTGCCAGCAGTGAGACGACAGGGGATAGCACAGATACGCAGTATTTT
TRBJ2-3	-	-	TRBV7-6	CASRPPGPGTDTQYF	TGTGCCAGCAGGCCTCCAGGACCCGGCACAGATACGCAGTATTTT
TRBJ2-5	-	-	TRBV7-8	CASRFTGAETQYF	TGTGCCAGCAGATTCACAGGAGCGGAGACCCAGTACTTC
TRBJ2-3	-	-	TRBV18	CASSPGGDTQYF	TGTGCCAGCTCACCCGGGGGAGATACGCAGTATTTT
TRBJ1-1	TRBD1	-	TRBV4-2	CASSHDTGVDTEAFF	TGTGCCAGCAGCCACGATACAGGGGTCGACACTGAAGCTTTCTTT
TRBJ2-3	-	-	TRBV29-1	CSVDRNSGTDTQYF	TGCAGCGTTGATCGAAATTCAGGCACAGATACGCAGTATTTT
TRBJ2-5	TRBD1	once	TRBV5-1	CASSLAPGQGGGTQYF	TGCGCCAGCAGCTTGGCCCCGGGACAGGGGGGCGGGACCCAGTACTTC
TRBJ1-1	TRBD1	few	TRBV19	CASSWQGADTEAFF	TGTGCCAGTAGTTGGCAGGGGGCAGATACTGAAGCTTTCTTT
TRBJ2-5	-	-	TRBV9	CASSPTSTGVGTQYF	TGTGCCAGCAGCCCGACCTCGACGGGGGTGGGGACCCAGTACTTC
TRBJ2-4	-	-	TRBV4-2	CASSQDWTTSAENIQYF	TGTGCCAGCAGCCAAGATTGGACTACCAGTGCCGAAAACATTCAGTACTTC
TRBJ2-5	-	-	TRBV2	CASRGQETQYF	TGTGCCAGCAGGGGCCAAGAGACCCAGTACTTC
TRBJ1-1	-	once	TRBV28	CASTRQGLNTEAFF	TGTGCCAGCACCCGCCAGGGACTTAACACTGAAGCTTTCTTT
TRBJ2-7	-	-	TRBV5-1	CASSLGYGTAEQYF	TGCGCCAGCAGCTTGGGATATGGGACGGCCGAGCAGTACTTC
TRBJ2-5	TRBD2	few	TRBV19	CASSIRGLAGPKGTQYF	TGTGCCAGTAGTATCCGGGGACTAGCGGGGCCTAAGGGGACCCAGTACTTC
TRBJ2-1	TRBD2	-	TRBV7-3	CASSPTGGSYNEQFF	TGTGCCAGCAGCCCCACGGGAGGCTCCTACAATGAGCAGTTCTTC
TRBJ1-1	-	once	TRBV29-1	CSVESQRGNTEAFF	TGCAGCGTTGAAAGCCAAAGAGGGAACACTGAAGCTTTCTTT
TRBJ2-1	TRBD1	-	TRBV5-1	CASSLAPRTGSYNEQFF	TGCGCCAGCAGCTTGGCCCCCAGGACAGGTTCCTACAATGAGCAGTTCTTC
TRBJ2-7	-	-	TRBV2	CASSDAILATYSYEQYF	TGTGCCAGCAGTGATGCGATTCTAGCGACTTACTCCTACGAGCAGTACTTC
TRBJ1-3	-	-	TRBV4-1	CASSQRWGAQGNTIYF	TGCGCCAGCAGCCAACGGTGGGGGGCGCAAGGAAACACCATATATTTT
TRBJ2-5	-	-	TRBV25-1	CASSENSRQETQYF	TGTGCCAGCAGTGAAAACAGTCGGCAAGAGACCCAGTACTTC
TRBJ1-2	TRBD1	many	TRBV19	CASSFRQGLNYGYTF	TGTGCCAGTAGTTTTCGACAGGGCCTTAACTATGGCTACACCTTC
TRBJ1-2	-	-	TRBV6-1	CASSGEGRGTYTF	TGTGCCAGCAGTGGAGAGGGGCGCGGAACCTACACCTTC
TRBJ1-2	TRBD1	-	TRBV28	CRSGTANYGYTF	TGCCGCTCCGGGACAGCGAACTATGGCTACACCTTC
TRBJ2-7	TRBD2	-	TRBV7-8	CASSLERASGRRSSYEQYF	TGTGCCAGCAGCTTAGAAAGGGCTAGCGGGAGGCGGAGCTCCTACGAGCAGTACTTC
TRBJ2-2	TRBD1	-	TRBV10-1	CASSEASGQGAVGGELFF	TGCGCCAGCAGTGAGGCCTCGGGACAGGGGGCTGTAGGTGGGGAGCTGTTTTTT
TRBJ2-3	-	-	TRBV11-2	CASSLGGTDTQYF	TGTGCCAGCAGCTTAGGCGGCACAGATACGCAGTATTTT
TRBJ1-2	-	-	TRBV5-6	CASRYAAGNYGYTF	TGTGCCAGCAGGTACGCGGCCGGCAACTATGGCTACACCTTC
TRBJ2-1	TRBD2	-	TRBV28	CASRTSGRGNEQFF	TGTGCCAGCAGAACTAGCGGGAGAGGCAATGAGCAGTTCTTC